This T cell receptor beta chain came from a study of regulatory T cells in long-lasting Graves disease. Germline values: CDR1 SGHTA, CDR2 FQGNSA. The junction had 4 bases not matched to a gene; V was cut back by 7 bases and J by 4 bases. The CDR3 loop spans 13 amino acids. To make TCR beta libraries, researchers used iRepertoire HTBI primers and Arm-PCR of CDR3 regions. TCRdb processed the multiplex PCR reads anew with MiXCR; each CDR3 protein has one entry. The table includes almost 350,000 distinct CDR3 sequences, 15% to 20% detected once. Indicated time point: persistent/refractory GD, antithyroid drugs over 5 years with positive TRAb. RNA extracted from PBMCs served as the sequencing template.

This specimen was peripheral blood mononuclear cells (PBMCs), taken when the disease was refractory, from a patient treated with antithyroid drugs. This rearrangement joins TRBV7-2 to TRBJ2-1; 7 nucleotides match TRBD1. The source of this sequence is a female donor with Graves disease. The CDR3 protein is CASTRDSYNEQFF. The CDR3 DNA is TGTGCCAGCACCCGGGACAGTTACAATGAGCAGTTCTTC.